The next 21 T cell receptor beta chains were all read from a single sample in a study of blood T cell repertoires in COVID-19. The method was immunoSEQ multiplex PCR; TCRdb's version includes in-frame clones alone and lacks a portion of them. This table has roughly 50,000 clones, 81% appearing once. The sequenced sample consisted of peripheral blood. The receptors originated from a woman aged 55-70 years with acute or convalescent COVID-19.

The chain uses TRBV29-1 and TRBJ2-1; 14 bases line up with TRBD2. Per germline, CDR1 SQVTM and CDR2 ANQGSEA. The junction had 9 bases not matched to a gene; V was cut back by 0 bases and J by 8 bases. This CDR3 is 17 amino acids long. CDR3 nucleotides: TGCAGCGTTGAAGATCGGACTAGCGGGGGGCCCCCCGATGAGCAGTTCTTC. Its translation is CSVEDRTSGGPPDEQFF.

V gene TRBV6-5 combines with J gene TRBJ2-4; 8 bases are a match to TRBD1. The CDR3 is 14 residues long. Germline CDR1 and CDR2: MNHEY and SVGAGI. V lost 8 bases to trimming and J lost 0 bases; unmatched junction nucleotides: 3. In DNA, the CDR3 is TGTGCCAGCCTAGACAGGGGAGCCAAAAACATTCAGTACTTC. Protein sequence: CASLDRGAKNIQYF.

The chain uses TRBV11-2 and TRBJ2-6, with 7 positions matching TRBD1. V shed 5 bases, J shed 4 bases, and the junction held 11 bases outside the gene matches. Germline loops: CDR1 SGHAT, CDR2 FQNNGV. CDR3 length equals 17 residues. CDR3 protein: CASSPRGGLGGANVLTF. The DNA of the CDR3 is TGTGCCAGCAGCCCCCGAGGGGGCCTGGGAGGGGCCAACGTCCTGACTTTC.

V is TRBV4-1 and J is TRBJ2-1, with 8 nucleotides matching TRBD2. CDR3 size: 13 residues. V lost 4 bases, J lost 16 bases, and 12 bases stayed unmatched. Germline lookup yields CDR1 MGHRA and CDR2 YSYEKL. Here the CDR3 reads CASSRPEGLGFFF. CDR3 in DNA: TGCGCCAGCAGCCGACCCGAGGGACTAGGATTTTTCTTC.

V gene TRBV10-3 combines with J gene TRBJ1-1; D is uncertain. Trimming pared 1 base from V and 1 base from J, leaving 13 bases between. This CDR3 contains 16 residues. CDR1 and CDR2 (germline): ENHRY, SYGVKD. CDR3 loop: CAISEFSGRGNTEAFF. CDR3 bases: TGTGCCATCAGTGAGTTTTCTGGGCGGGGGAACACTGAAGCTTTCTTT.

The chain joins TRBV6-1 to TRBJ1-2, with D hard to call. This CDR3 is built from 17 residues. Germline CDR1 is MNHNS and CDR2 is SASEGT. The germline V and J ends were trimmed by 3 bases and 7 bases, with 24 bases remaining between them. CDR3 in amino acids: CASSDLAPGRDLSGYTF. In nucleotides, the CDR3 is TGTGCCAGCAGTGACCTTGCGCCGGGGAGGGATCTGTCTGGCTACACCTTC.

This chain links TRBV2 with TRBJ2-3; TRBD1 is a possible D gene (5 bases). Germline CDR1 is SNHLY and CDR2 is FYNNEI. V shed 5 bases and J shed 3 bases, with 15 bases lying between them. This CDR3 contains 15 residues. The CDR3 here is CASSPAQDWTDTQYF. CDR3 coding DNA: TGTGCCAGCAGTCCCGCACAGGATTGGACAGATACGCAGTATTTT.

This clone was detected a few times. This sequence joins TRBV27 and TRBJ2-2; 11 nucleotides agree with TRBD2. Germline V gene lookup returns CDR1 MNHEY and CDR2 SMNVEV (reference sequence). The CDR3 is made up of 16 amino acids. V lost 5 bases, J lost 5 bases, and 7 bases stayed unmatched. The CDR3 protein is CASSIAGGRVTGELFF. The DNA for the CDR3 is TGTGCCAGCAGTATAGCGGGAGGGCGGGTGACCGGGGAGCTGTTTTTT.

The chain joins TRBV30 to TRBJ1-1; 10 positions match TRBD1. The germline V gene has CDR1 GTSNPN and CDR2 SVGIG (reference sequence). This CDR3 is 13 amino acids long. V lost 8 bases, J lost 3 bases, and 6 bases stayed unmatched. Written as DNA, the CDR3 is TGTGCCCGGACCGGGACAGGGGACACTGAAGCTTTCTTT. Its translation is CARTGTGDTEAFF.

The chain couples TRBV5-1 to TRBJ2-7; D remains ambiguous. The CDR3 is 13 amino acids. Trimming shortened V by 4 bases and J by 0 bases, and 8 bases separated the two germline ends. Germline loops: CDR1 SGHRS, CDR2 YFSETQ. The CDR3 sequence: CASSEATSYEQYF. The CDR3 DNA is TGCGCCAGCAGCGAGGCCACCTCCTACGAGCAGTACTTC.

This chain links TRBV13 with TRBJ1-5, with 7 bases lining up with TRBD1. Germline V gene data show CDR1 as PRHDT and CDR2 as FYEKMQ (reference sequence). CDR3 length: 14 amino acids. With V trimmed by 5 bases and J by 4 bases, 5 bases remained unmatched. Here the CDR3 reads CASSLGTANQPQHF. The DNA of the CDR3 is TGTGCCAGCAGCCTCGGGACAGCAAATCAGCCCCAGCATTTT. Filled out from reference TRBV13 and TRBJ1-5, the complete variable domain reads AAGVIQSPRHLIKEKRETATLKCYPIPRHDTVYWYQQGPGQDPQFLISFYEKMQSDKGSIPDRFSAQQFSDYHSELNMSSLELGDSALYFCASSLGTANQPQHFGDGTRLSIL.

The chain has TRBV2 and TRBJ1-1; D not resolved. The V end lost 10 bases, the J end lost 7 bases, and 13 bases lay between the germline ends. CDR1 SNHLY and CDR2 FYNNEI come from the germline V gene. CDR3 length: 11 residues. The CDR3 loop reads CATPDGVEAFF. In nucleotides, the CDR3 is TGTGCCACCCCTGACGGGGTTGAAGCTTTCTTT.

This chain uses TRBV2 with TRBJ1-4, with D possibly matching TRBD1 (6 bases). V lost 6 bases and J lost 8, with 16 bases in between. In germline, CDR1 is SNHLY, CDR2 FYNNEI. The CDR3 consists of 14 residues. In DNA, the CDR3 is TGTGCCAGCAGGGACACAGGGCAAGGGGAAAAACTGTTTTTT. This sequence encodes CASRDTGQGEKLFF.

The V call is TRBV30, the J call TRBJ1-5, with D uncertain. The CDR3 covers 13 residues. The ends were cut back, 1 base at V and 6 bases at J, with 10 bases in the middle. The germline V gene encodes CDR1 GTSNPN and CDR2 SVGIG (reference sequence). The CDR3 nucleotides are TGTGCCTGGAGTGATAGTAGAAGTCAGCCCCAGCATTTT. Translated, it gives CAWSDSRSQPQHF.

The chain has TRBV5-1 and TRBJ1-1, with 9 bases identical to TRBD1. Per the germline V gene, CDR1 is SGHRS and CDR2 is YFSETQ. V lost 4 bases to trimming and J lost 3 bases; unmatched junction nucleotides: 4. The CDR3 runs to 14 residues. CDR3: CASSRQGVDTEAFF. CDR3 in DNA: TGCGCCAGCAGCAGACAGGGGGTGGACACTGAAGCTTTCTTT.

The chain is built from TRBV7-7 and TRBJ2-5; TRBD1 matches at 9 bases. This CDR3 contains 14 residues. CDR1 and CDR2 (germline): SSHAT, FNYEAQ (reference sequence). This chain's CDR3 is CASDRGARWETQYF. The CDR3 bases are TGTGCTAGTGACAGGGGGGCGCGTTGGGAGACCCAGTACTTC.

There are a few counts of this clone. The CDR3 DNA sequence: TGTGCCAGCAGCGCCCGACAGGGGAACACTGAAGCTTTCTTT. This translates into CASSARQGNTEAFF. The chain recombines TRBV4-2 with TRBJ1-1, with 7 bases lining up with TRBD1. Per germline, CDR1 LGHNA and CDR2 YNFKEQ. CDR3 length equals 14 residues. With 5 bases clipped from V and 1 base from J, the junction kept 4 bases outside the gene matches.

This clone appeared once. The chain links TRBV19 to TRBJ1-2, with TRBD1 matching over 7 bases. Per the germline V gene, CDR1 is LNHDA and CDR2 is SQIVND (reference sequence). V shed 7 bases and J 0 bases; nucleotides not matched to a gene: 8. CDR3 length: 15 amino acids. This CDR3 reads CASKFRGRPNYGYTF. The CDR3 DNA reads TGTGCCAGTAAGTTTAGGGGGCGACCTAACTATGGCTACACCTTC.

CDR3 nucleotides: TGTGCCACCAGTGAAAGGAGGAATGAGCAGTTCTTC. The encoded protein is CATSERRNEQFF. This chain uses TRBV24-1 with TRBJ2-1; TRBD2 might be the D (5 bases). V lost 4 bases to trimming and J lost 7 bases, with 7 bases between them. This CDR3 has 12 residues. Germline V gene lookup returns CDR1 KGHDR and CDR2 SFDVKD.

CDR3 in DNA: TGTGCCAGCAGCTTGGCAGGCAAAACTGAAGCTTTCTTT. Translated, it gives CASSLAGKTEAFF. The genes are TRBV7-9 and TRBJ1-1; D not certain. Germline-derived CDR1 and CDR2 are SEHNR and FQNEAQ (reference sequence). The CDR3 contains 13 residues. Trimming stripped 3 bases from V and 5 bases from J, with 10 bases between.

The CDR3 region has the DNA TGTGCCAGCAGCCCTGCGGGTTACACAGATACGCAGTATTTT. Translation gives CASSPAGYTDTQYF. The chain links TRBV5-4 to TRBJ2-3; the D gene is possibly TRBD2 (5 bases). The CDR3 loop spans 14 amino acids. Trimming pared 4 bases from V and 2 bases from J, leaving 11 bases between. Germline-derived CDR1 and CDR2 are SGHNT and YYREEE (reference sequence).